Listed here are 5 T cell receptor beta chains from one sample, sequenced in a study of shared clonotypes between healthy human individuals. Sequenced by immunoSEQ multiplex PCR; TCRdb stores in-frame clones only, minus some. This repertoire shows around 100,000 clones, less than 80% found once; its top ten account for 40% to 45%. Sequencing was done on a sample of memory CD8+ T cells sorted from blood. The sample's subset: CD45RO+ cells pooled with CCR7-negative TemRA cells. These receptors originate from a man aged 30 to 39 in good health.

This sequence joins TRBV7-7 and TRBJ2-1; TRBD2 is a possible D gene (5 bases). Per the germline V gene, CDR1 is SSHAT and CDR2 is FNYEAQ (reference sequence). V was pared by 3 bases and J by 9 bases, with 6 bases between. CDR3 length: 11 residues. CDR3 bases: TGTGCCAGCAGCTTCAGCGGTGAGCAGTTCTTC. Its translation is CASSFSGEQFF.

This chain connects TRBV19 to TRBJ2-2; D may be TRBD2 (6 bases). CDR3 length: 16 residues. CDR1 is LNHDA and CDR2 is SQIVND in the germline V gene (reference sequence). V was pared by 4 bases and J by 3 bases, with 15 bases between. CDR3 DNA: TGTGCCAGTAGTAGGAGGGCAGTGCAGTACACCGGGGAGCTGTTTTTT. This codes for CASSRRAVQYTGELFF.

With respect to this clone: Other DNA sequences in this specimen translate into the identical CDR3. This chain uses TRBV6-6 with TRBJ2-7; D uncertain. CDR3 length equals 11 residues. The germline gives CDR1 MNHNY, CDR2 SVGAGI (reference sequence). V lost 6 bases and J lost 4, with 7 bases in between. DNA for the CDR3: TGTGCCAGCAGCGGTGTATACGAGCAGTACTTC. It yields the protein CASSGVYEQYF.

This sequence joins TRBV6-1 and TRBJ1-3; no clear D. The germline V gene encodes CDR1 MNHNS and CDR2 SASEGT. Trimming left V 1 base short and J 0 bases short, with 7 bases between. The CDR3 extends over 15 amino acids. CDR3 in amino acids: CASSEDGSSGNTIYF. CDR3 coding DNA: TGTGCCAGCAGTGAAGACGGGAGCTCTGGAAACACCATATATTTT.

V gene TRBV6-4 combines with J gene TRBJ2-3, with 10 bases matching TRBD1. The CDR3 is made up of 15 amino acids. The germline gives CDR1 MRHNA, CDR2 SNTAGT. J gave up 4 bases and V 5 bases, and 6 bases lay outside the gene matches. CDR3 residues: CASSPTGGASDTQYF. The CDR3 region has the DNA TGTGCCAGCAGTCCGACAGGGGGCGCGTCAGATACGCAGTATTTT.